Listed below are T cell receptor beta chains from one sample, sequenced in a study of monozygotic twins with inflammatory bowel disease. Using the 5' RACE reads, TCRdb records one entry per CDR3 protein without DNA. Across 110,000 to 150,000 distinct CDR3 sequences, the top ten clones capture around 1.2% of the sample. Sequencing was performed on blood. The receptors originated from a human donor with ulcerative colitis or Crohn's disease, or a healthy co-twin of an affected twin (not recorded which). Both conserved end residues are part of each CDR3.

V gene	J gene	CDR3 protein
TRBV20-1	TRBJ2-1	CSARVASGGSSYNEQFF
TRBV5-1	TRBJ2-1	CASSLVLDRGDNEQFF
TRBV7-3	TRBJ2-7	CASSLDGSSYEQYF
TRBV7-2	TRBJ2-7	CASSSRGGGSIEQYF
TRBV5-1	TRBJ2-1	CASSLPFARLAGNNEQFF
TRBV7-2	TRBJ2-1	CASRRQTRNEQFF
TRBV6-4	TRBJ2-1	CASSPARGYSYNEQFF
TRBV10-3	TRBJ2-1	CAISSDFGGSYNEQFF
TRBV15	TRBJ2-3	CATSRGQGGMDTQYF
TRBV4-1	TRBJ1-4	CASSHNREDEKLFF
TRBV9	TRBJ2-3	CASSVAGTTSTDTQYF
TRBV20-1	TRBJ2-1	CSASPSLAGGYNEQFF
TRBV5-1	TRBJ2-3	CASSLEDRVVDTQYF
TRBV5-5	TRBJ1-1	CASSLTVKGTEAFF
TRBV4-2	TRBJ2-5	CASSRTSGRARETQYF
TRBV18	TRBJ2-7	CASSPSGRDSSYEQYF
TRBV28	TRBJ2-5	CASSPRGSGGETQYF
TRBV20-1	TRBJ2-7	CSAKIYSAGLEYEQYF
TRBV9	TRBJ2-1	CASSVATNSRSSYNEQFF
TRBV12-2	TRBJ1-6	CASRLLARTGGLLNSPLHF